The 27 T cell receptor beta chains given below trace back to one sample, sequenced in a study of blood T cells in healthy people across ages. Then a second PCR, running roughly 7 to 11 cycles, was carried out with a sample-barcoded 5' primer and a J-beta primer mix. TCRdb analysed the 5' RACE reads with MiXCR anew, one entry per CDR3 protein. Of a few hundred thousand distinct CDR3 sequences in the sample, over 25% are singletons; the top ten hold over 3.5%. The data were also submitted as part of a second study, on T cells of mothers and their children.

Sequenced: blood. The origin of the receptors is a boy between 2 and 15 years old in good health.

The J gene is TRBJ2-3, the V gene TRBV29-1; 15 bases agree with TRBD2. J lost 5 bases, V lost 6 bases, and 3 bases had no gene match. CDR1 and CDR2 (germline): SQVTM, ANQGSEA. This CDR3 comprises 14 residues. The CDR3 spells CSVGLAGGQDTQYF. The CDR3 nucleotides read TGCAGCGTCGGACTAGCGGGGGGGCAAGATACGCAGTATTTT.

The V and J genes are TRBV6-5 and TRBJ2-3; D possibly uses TRBD1 or TRBD2 (5 bases each). This CDR3 is built from 14 residues. CDR1 MNHEY and CDR2 SVGAGI come from the germline V gene. V lost 2 bases to trimming and J lost 9 bases, with 15 bases between them. The CDR3 DNA follows: TGTGCCAGCAGTTACGTAGGGGACGGAGTAACGCAGTATTTT. Translated: CASSYVGDGVTQYF.

V usage is TRBV5-1 and J usage is TRBJ2-5, with 9 nucleotides matching TRBD2. TRBJ2-1 matches the DNA end more closely, so the J call is doubtful. Germline V gene sequence: CDR1 SGHRS, CDR2 YFSETQ. CDR3 length equals 15 residues. The CDR3 DNA sequence: TGCGCCAGCAGCTCTTCTGGTAGCGGGAGAGGTGAGCAGTTCTTC. It encodes CASSSSGSGRGEQFF.

In its sample, this clonotype was seen a few times. The chain recombines TRBV6-5 with TRBJ1-2; TRBD1 aligns across 7 bases. The CDR3 runs 13 residues. The V segment lost 6 bases and the J segment 6 bases; nucleotides outside the gene matches: 7. Germline-derived CDR1 and CDR2 are MNHEY and SVGAGI. This CDR3 is CASRLPGGDGYTF. The CDR3, as DNA: TGTGCCAGCAGGCTTCCAGGGGGGGATGGCTACACCTTC.

This clonotype was observed a few times. The chain joins TRBV12-3 or TRBV12-4 to TRBJ2-5, with 10 bases identical to TRBD2. The V segment lost 2 bases and the J segment 4 bases; nucleotides outside the gene matches: 10. This CDR3 spans 17 amino acids. CDR3 coding DNA: TGTGCCAGCAGTTTAACTAGCGGGAAGGGGGGAGGAGAGACCCAGTACTTC. Translated: CASSLTSGKGGGETQYF.

The V call is TRBV9, the J call TRBJ2-1; 10 positions match TRBD1. Germline CDR1 reads SGDLS; CDR2 reads YYNGEE. The CDR3 has 16 amino acids. The ends lost 4 bases at V and 3 bases at J; junction bases unmatched: 7. The CDR3 protein is CASSLTTGGGYNEQFF. The CDR3 DNA reads as TGTGCCAGCAGCCTAACGACAGGGGGCGGCTACAATGAGCAGTTCTTC.

V is TRBV13 and J is TRBJ2-7; 8 bases map to TRBD1. The junction had 6 bases not matched to a gene; V was cut back by 3 bases and J by 2 bases. This CDR3 is 15 amino acids long. The germline CDR1 and CDR2 sequences are PRHDT and FYEKMQ (reference sequence). The CDR3 sequence: CASSFDGTGTYEQYF. The DNA of the CDR3 is TGTGCCAGCAGCTTCGACGGGACAGGCACCTACGAGCAGTACTTC.

This clonotype was observed a few times. The chain recombines TRBV9 with TRBJ1-1, with a weak D call TRBD1 (6 bases). V was clipped by 0 bases and J by 4 bases, with 7 bases between them. Germline CDR1 SGDLS, CDR2 YYNGEE. CDR3 size: 13 residues. The CDR3 DNA is TGTGCCAGCAGCGTAGTGGGGGCCACTGAAGCTTTCTTT. It yields the protein CASSVVGATEAFF.

This chain links TRBV20-1 with TRBJ2-1, with D tentatively TRBD1 or TRBD2 (6 bases each). Looked up from germline, CDR1 is DFQATT and CDR2 is SNEGSKA (reference sequence). There are 15 residues in the CDR3. Trimming removed 5 bases from V and 0 bases from J, with 14 bases in between. The CDR3 loop reads CSALFGGSSYNEQFF. CDR3 coding DNA: TGCAGTGCTTTATTCGGGGGCAGCTCCTACAATGAGCAGTTCTTC.

The rearrangement uses TRBV3-1 and TRBJ1-6; D gene uncertain. The CDR3 is 14 amino acids. Between the trimmed V and J ends, which lost 5 bases and 3 bases, there was a span of 8 bases. CDR1 is LGHDT and CDR2 is YNNKEL in the germline V gene (reference sequence). CDR3 nucleotides: TGTGCCAGCAGCAGGACGGACTATAATTCACCCCTCCACTTT. It codes for CASSRTDYNSPLHF.

Concerning this clonotype itself: No conserved phenylalanine or tryptophan ends this CDR3, so it is likely a read error. This chain links TRBV20-1 with TRBJ2-7; TRBD2 matches at 10 bases. The end of the DNA is better explained by TRBJ2-5, so the J call may be wrong. The CDR3 has 16 residues. Looked up from germline, CDR1 is DFQATT and CDR2 is SNEGSKA (reference sequence). CDR3 amino acids: CSAASRSAGGIETQYL. In DNA, the CDR3 is TGCAGTGCCGCCTCCCGATCAGCGGGAGGGATTGAGACCCAGTACCTC.

The chain recombines TRBV7-9 with TRBJ2-5; a possible D gene is TRBD1 (5 bases). The end of the DNA aligns better with TRBJ2-1, so the J call may be wrong. Germline assignment: CDR1 SEHNR and CDR2 FQNEAQ (reference sequence). The CDR3 loop spans 15 amino acids. Here the CDR3 DNA reads TGTGCCAGCAGCCCCAGGAGCCAGGGATACAATGAGCAGTTCTTC. Amino acid sequence: CASSPRSQGYNEQFF.

J is TRBJ1-2 and V is TRBV7-9; no definite D call. Trimming took off 5 bases at V and 7 bases at J, with 14 bases between the two ends. Germline CDR1 SEHNR, CDR2 FQNEAQ (reference sequence). The CDR3 is 13 residues long. The CDR3 DNA reads TGTGCCAGCAGCCCACCCCCCGGGAGTGGCTACACCTTC. This gives the protein CASSPPPGSGYTF.

The rearrangement uses TRBV12-3 or TRBV12-4 and TRBJ2-5, with TRBD2 matching over 8 bases. The J call is uncertain, as TRBJ2-1 better fits the DNA end. The CDR3 is 14 amino acids. The CDR3 loop reads CASSPGLEVDEQFF. The CDR3 DNA is TGTGCCAGCAGTCCGGGACTAGAGGTAGATGAGCAGTTCTTC.

The chain employs TRBV29-1 and TRBJ1-1, with a weak D call TRBD1 (5 bases). Trimming took 7 bases from V and 7 from J, leaving 22 bases between them. Germline CDR1 reads SQVTM; CDR2 reads ANQGSEA. The CDR3 runs to 14 residues. CDR3 protein: CSARGTPTRGEAFF. The CDR3 coding sequence is TGCAGCGCCCGAGGGACCCCAACGAGGGGTGAAGCTTTCTTT.

V usage is TRBV12-3 or TRBV12-4 and J usage is TRBJ2-7; 14 positions match TRBD2. The CDR3 totals 16 residues. V dropped 3 bases and J dropped 9; count of bases not matched to a gene: 10. In DNA, the CDR3 is TGTGCCAGCAGTTTCGACCCGGGACTAGCGGGAGTAGGGCAGTACTTC. Translation: CASSFDPGLAGVGQYF.

The chain joins TRBV24-1 to TRBJ2-3, with D possibly TRBD2 on 6 matching bases. V lost 2 bases, J lost 3 bases, and 20 bases lay in between. CDR3 length: 18 amino acids. Germline assignment: CDR1 KGHDR and CDR2 SFDVKD. CDR3 sequence reads: CATSDSAGPPKRTDTQYF. CDR3 DNA: TGTGCCACCAGTGATTCAGCGGGCCCACCCAAGAGAACAGATACGCAGTATTTT.

This clonotype was counted a few times. The rearrangement uses TRBV12-3 or TRBV12-4 and TRBJ2-2; D is uncertain. The germline V and J ends were trimmed by 4 bases and 1 base, with 13 bases remaining between them. CDR3 size: 16 residues. The CDR3 loop reads CASSSGENLNTGELFF. In nucleotides, the CDR3 is TGTGCCAGCAGTTCAGGCGAGAACCTGAACACCGGGGAGCTGTTTTTT.

The CDR3 nucleotides read TGTGCCAGCAGTTACTCGTATGAGACTAGCGGGCTTCGGGAGCAGTTCTTC. Translation: CASSYSYETSGLREQFF. The chain has TRBV6-5 and TRBJ2-5, with 10 positions matching TRBD2. The J call may be faulty, since TRBJ2-1 better matches the DNA end. Germline CDR1 reads MNHEY; CDR2 reads SVGAGI. The CDR3 is 17 amino acids.

The chain is built from TRBV28 and TRBJ1-5; 8 nucleotides agree with TRBD1. Trimming cost V 6 bases and J 5 bases; bases outside gene matches: 6. The CDR3 spans 14 residues. The germline V gene has CDR1 MDHEN and CDR2 SYDVKM. The CDR3 DNA reads TGTGCCAGCAGCAACCCAGGGGGCCATCAGCCCCAGCATTTT. Translation gives CASSNPGGHQPQHF.

This clonotype was seen a single time. The V and J genes are TRBV29-1 and TRBJ1-1, with TRBD1 matching 9 bases. The junction had 15 bases not matched to a gene; V was cut back by 6 bases and J by 4 bases. This CDR3 spans 16 amino acids. Germline V lookup: CDR1 SQVTM, CDR2 ANQGSEA. CDR3: CSVNRDRDVYGTEAFF. The CDR3 bases are TGCAGCGTGAACCGGGACAGGGACGTTTATGGCACTGAAGCTTTCTTT. Based on the CDR3 plus reference TRBV29-1 and TRBJ1-1, the full variable domain is SAVISQKPSRDICQRGTSLTIQCQVDSQVTMMFWYRQQPGQSLTLIATANQGSEATYESGFVIDKFPISRPNLTFSTLTVSNMSPEDSSIYLCSVNRDRDVYGTEAFFGQGTRLTVV.

In this sample, this clonotype turned up a few times. A much larger clone lies a single base off, so this may be a read error. This chain joins TRBV6-5 and TRBJ2-1, with D perhaps given as TRBD1 or TRBD2 (5 bases each). The CDR3 spans 11 residues. Germline V CDR1 and CDR2: MNHEY, SVGAGI. The CDR3 sequence is CASGTSNDQFF. For the CDR3, the DNA is TGTGCCAGCGGGACGTCGAATGATCAGTTCTTC.

The chain joins TRBV9 to TRBJ2-4, with D perhaps TRBD2 (5 bases). This CDR3 comprises 16 residues. V was shortened by 4 bases and J by 0 bases, with 14 bases between the two germline ends. Germline loops: CDR1 SGDLS, CDR2 YYNGEE. CDR3 region: CASSPSRALAKNIQYF. In DNA form, the CDR3 reads TGTGCCAGCAGCCCTTCGCGGGCCCTAGCCAAAAACATTCAGTACTTC.

The V and J genes are TRBV5-1 and TRBJ2-5, with a possible D match to TRBD1 (6 bases). Trimming stripped 2 bases from V and 11 bases from J, with 22 bases between. Germline values: CDR1 SGHRS, CDR2 YFSETQ. This CDR3 spans 15 amino acids. This chain's CDR3 is CASSLLQGSTYEQYF. The CDR3 nucleotides are TGCGCCAGCAGCTTACTACAGGGTTCCACCTATGAGCAGTACTTC.

The DNA for the CDR3 is TGTGCCACCAGCACTCCGGGACAGAGGAGCGGCACTGAAGCTTTCTTT. This encodes CATSTPGQRSGTEAFF. The chain employs TRBV15 and TRBJ1-1, with 7 bases aligning to TRBD1. V lost 4 bases and J lost 4; bases outside the gene matches: 12. This CDR3 is built from 16 residues. Looked up from germline, CDR1 is LNHNV and CDR2 is YYDKDF (reference sequence). Complete variable domain (other parts from reference TRBV15 and TRBJ1-1): DAMVIQNPRYQVTQFGKPVTLSCSQTLNHNVMYWYQQKSSQAPKLLFHYYDKDFNNEADTPDNFQSRRPNTSFCFLDIRSPGLGDTAMYLCATSTPGQRSGTEAFFGQGTRLTVV.

The CDR3 sequence: CASSYLTGSINEQFF. DNA of the CDR3: TGTGCCAGCAGTTACCTGACAGGGTCGATTAATGAGCAGTTCTTC. The V and J genes are TRBV6-5 and TRBJ2-1, with 7 positions matching TRBD1. Germline-derived CDR1 and CDR2 are MNHEY and SVGAGI. This CDR3 is 15 amino acids long. V was clipped by 2 bases and J by 7 bases; unmatched bases: 8.

This clonotype has only a few counts. This chain connects TRBV20-1 to TRBJ2-7, with 9 nucleotides matching TRBD2. The CDR3 spans 14 residues. After removal of 4 bases from V and 0 bases from J, the junction contained 4 bases not matched to a gene. Germline CDR1 is DFQATT and CDR2 is SNEGSKA (reference sequence). The CDR3 nucleotides are TGCAGTGCTACTAGCGGGACGGGCTCCTACGAGCAGTACTTC. Protein sequence: CSATSGTGSYEQYF.